The next 32 T cell receptor beta chains were all read from a single sample in a study of siplizumab effects on memory and regulatory T cells. Profiled with immunoSEQ multiplex PCR; TCRdb holds only in-frame clones, not every one. The data show over 95,000 clones, roughly 93% seen once. The sequencing input was non-Treg CD4+ T cells sorted from blood. All receptors derive from a human donor in good health.

V usage is TRBV6-5 and J usage is TRBJ1-1; D remains ambiguous. CDR3 size: 14 residues. The germline V gene has CDR1 MNHEY and CDR2 SVGAGI. V lost 3 bases and J lost 1, with 9 bases in between. CDR3 in DNA: TGTGCCAGCAGTTATCGTGGCAAGAACACTGAAGCTTTCTTT. Translated: CASSYRGKNTEAFF.

V usage is TRBV5-5 and J usage is TRBJ2-5, with D perhaps TRBD2 (5 bases). This CDR3 spans 15 amino acids. V shed 2 bases and J shed 4 bases, with 15 bases lying between them. Germline loops: CDR1 SGHKS, CDR2 YYEKEE (reference sequence). The DNA of the CDR3 is TGTGCCAGCAGCTTTTTGTCGTCAACTAGAGAGACCCAGTACTTC. Its translation is CASSFLSSTRETQYF.

The chain joins TRBV27 to TRBJ2-3, with 9 positions matching TRBD2. Trimming at V came to 1 base and at J to 7 bases, leaving 9 bases not matched to a gene. The germline CDR1 and CDR2 sequences are MNHEY and SMNVEV (reference sequence). The CDR3 loop spans 16 amino acids. CDR3 sequence: CASSLWGGGVPYTQYF. CDR3 sequence (DNA): TGTGCCAGCAGTTTATGGGGCGGGGGGGTCCCCTATACGCAGTATTTT.

This sequence joins TRBV7-3 and TRBJ2-7; D is possibly TRBD2 (6 bases). There are 13 residues in the CDR3. Between the trimmed V and J ends, which lost 5 bases and 6 bases, there was a span of 14 bases. Germline CDR1 SGHTA, CDR2 FQGTGA. The CDR3 loop reads CASSLNVGGEQYF. The CDR3 DNA reads as TGTGCCAGCAGCCTAAATGTCGGGGGCGAGCAGTACTTC.

The chain carries TRBV9 and TRBJ1-4; D is ambiguous. The CDR3 consists of 15 residues. Germline-derived CDR1 and CDR2 are SGDLS and YYNGEE. V gave up 0 bases and J gave up 0 bases, with 6 bases separating them. CDR3 loop: CASSVGDTTNEKLFF. The CDR3 DNA follows: TGTGCCAGCAGCGTAGGTGATACAACTAATGAAAAACTGTTTTTT. The whole variable domain, filled in from reference TRBV9 and TRBJ1-4, reads DSGVTQTPKHLITATGQRVTLRCSPRSGDLSVYWYQQSLDQGLQFLIQYYNGEERAKGNILERFSAQQFPDLHSELNLSSLELGDSALYFCASSVGDTTNEKLFFGSGTQLSVL.

The chain recombines TRBV11-2 with TRBJ1-2; 9 bases align to TRBD1. After removal of 5 bases from V and 2 bases from J, the junction contained 3 bases not matched to a gene. From germline, CDR1 is SGHAT and CDR2 FQNNGV. The CDR3 consists of 14 residues. The CDR3 spells CASSPQGANYGYTF. The CDR3, as DNA: TGTGCCAGCAGCCCACAGGGGGCGAACTATGGCTACACCTTC.

CDR3 region: CASSDWPGGGYTF. The CDR3 DNA reads as TGTGCCAGCAGTGACTGGCCAGGCGGCGGCTACACCTTC. The rearrangement links TRBV6-4 to TRBJ1-2; D gene ambiguous. The CDR3 totals 13 residues. The germline V gene has CDR1 MRHNA and CDR2 SNTAGT. Trimming removed 1 base from V and 8 bases from J, with 11 bases in between.

This clone was seen a single time. The J gene is TRBJ1-2, the V gene TRBV5-1; D is unresolved. The CDR3 is made up of 14 amino acids. Germline CDR1 SGHRS, CDR2 YFSETQ. Trimming removed 4 bases from V and 5 bases from J, with 15 bases in between. The CDR3 reads CASSEEGVKYGYTF. The CDR3 nucleotides are TGCGCCAGCAGCGAAGAGGGAGTTAAGTATGGCTACACCTTC. Full variable domain (missing parts from reference TRBV5-1 and TRBJ1-2): KAGVTQTPRYLIKTRGQQVTLSCSPISGHRSVSWYQQTPGQGLQFLFEYFSETQRNKGNFPGRFSGRQFSNSRSEMNVSTLELGDSALYLCASSEEGVKYGYTFGSGTRLTVV.

Note on this clone: One junction end disagrees with the germline gene, perhaps due to a read error. The V and J genes are TRBV19 and TRBJ1-2, with D unresolved. Germline lookup yields CDR1 LNHDA and CDR2 SQIVND (reference sequence). CDR3 length equals 14 residues. The CDR3: CASSVPGIRYGYTF. CDR3 DNA: TGTGCTAGTAGTGTTCCCGGGATCCGATATGGCTACACCTTC.

For the CDR3, the DNA is TGCAGCGTTGATACCCATAACACTGAAGCTTTCTTT. This sequence encodes CSVDTHNTEAFF. The chain has TRBV29-1 and TRBJ1-1; D call uncertain. The CDR3 spans 12 residues. Germline-derived CDR1 and CDR2 are SQVTM and ANQGSEA. Trimming left V 3 bases short and J 2 bases short, with 7 bases between. The complete variable domain, with remaining parts taken from reference TRBV29-1 and TRBJ1-1, reads SAVISQKPSRDICQRGTSLTIQCQVDSQVTMMFWYRQQPGQSLTLIATANQGSEATYESGFVIDKFPISRPNLTFSTLTVSNMSPEDSSIYLCSVDTHNTEAFFGQGTRLTVV.

This chain connects TRBV7-3 to TRBJ2-7; maybe TRBD1 (6 bases). Between the trimmed V and J ends, which lost 2 bases and 2 bases, there was a span of 10 bases. CDR3 length: 14 residues. Per the germline V gene, CDR1 is SGHTA and CDR2 is FQGTGA. This CDR3 is CASSLGTGPYEQYF. The CDR3 nucleotides read TGTGCCAGCAGCTTAGGTACAGGGCCCTACGAGCAGTACTTC.

This chain links TRBV7-3 with TRBJ2-2; D might be TRBD1 or TRBD2, each matching 7 bases. With 5 bases removed from V and 0 bases from J, the gap between germline ends came to 13 bases. The CDR3 consists of 16 residues. Germline V gene sequence: CDR1 SGHTA, CDR2 FQGTGA. CDR3: CASSPQGGSNTGELFF. The CDR3 DNA sequence: TGTGCCAGCAGCCCTCAGGGGGGGTCGAACACCGGGGAGCTGTTTTTT. Drawing the rest from reference TRBV7-3 and TRBJ2-2, the complete variable domain is GAGVSQTPSNKVTEKGKYVELRCDPISGHTALYWYRQSLGQGPEFLIYFQGTGAADDSGLPNDRFFAVRPEGSVSTLKIQRTERGDSAVYLCASSPQGGSNTGELFFGEGSRLTVL.

The genes are TRBV21-1 and TRBJ2-7. TRBV21-1 is shown as a pseudogene. This CDR3 comprises 13 residues. Here the CDR3 DNA reads TGTGCCAGCAGCAAAAGGTGGGATCTTTTCCAGTACTTC. This encodes CASSKRWDLFQYF.

The rearrangement uses TRBV4-2 and TRBJ1-3; unclear D gene. The CDR3 is 15 amino acids. Germline V gene lookup returns CDR1 LGHNA and CDR2 YNFKEQ. The V end was cut by 2 bases, the J end by 0 bases, with 8 bases between. The CDR3 nucleotides read TGTGCCAGCAGCCAACTACGGACCTCTGGAAACACCATATATTTT. It yields the protein CASSQLRTSGNTIYF.

The chain uses TRBV7-2 and TRBJ2-5; 7 bases map to TRBD2. Germline CDR1 is SGHTA and CDR2 is FQGNSA. Trimming removed 1 base from V and 1 base from J; junction bases left unmatched: 6. The CDR3 is 16 amino acids. CDR3 sequence reads: CASSLGSGDGQETQYF. In DNA form, the CDR3 reads TGTGCCAGCAGCTTAGGGAGCGGGGATGGCCAAGAGACCCAGTACTTC.

This rearrangement joins TRBV5-1 to TRBJ2-6, with D perhaps TRBD2 (6 bases). Germline V gives CDR1 SGHRS, CDR2 YFSETQ. CDR3 length equals 16 residues. V lost 3 bases to trimming and J lost 3 bases, with 13 bases between them. DNA of the CDR3: TGCGCCAGCAGCTCGGGGGAGGTTTTTGGGGCCAACGTCCTGACTTTC. Translation gives CASSSGEVFGANVLTF.

This rearrangement joins TRBV30 to TRBJ2-3; 9 bases align to TRBD2. V lost 3 bases and J lost 4; bases outside the gene matches: 11. The germline CDR1 and CDR2 sequences are GTSNPN and SVGIG (reference sequence). CDR3 length: 16 amino acids. CDR3 DNA: TGTGCCTGGAGCGAACATAGCGGGGGAGGCCCAGATACGCAGTATTTT. Encoded protein: CAWSEHSGGGPDTQYF.

The chain carries TRBV6-5 and TRBJ1-3; TRBD1 aligns across 7 bases. The V and J ends lost 6 bases and 8 bases, in that order; junction bases with no gene match: 7. CDR3 length: 13 amino acids. The V gene's germline CDR1 is MNHEY and CDR2 SVGAGI. The chain's CDR3 is CASRPQGWDTIYF. The CDR3 DNA reads as TGTGCCAGCAGACCACAGGGGTGGGACACCATATATTTT.

The chain couples TRBV7-2 to TRBJ2-7; 7 positions agree with TRBD2. CDR3 length equals 14 residues. Germline-derived CDR1 and CDR2 are SGHTA and FQGNSA. With V trimmed by 1 base and J by 4 bases, 4 bases remained unmatched. CDR3 DNA: TGTGCCAGCAGCTTAGGACTAGCCCTTTACGAGCAGTACTTC. This translates into CASSLGLALYEQYF.

This clone was seen just once. V is TRBV5-1 and J is TRBJ1-1; 7 nucleotides align to TRBD1. V lost 4 bases to trimming and J lost 2 bases; unmatched junction nucleotides: 14. Per the germline V gene, CDR1 is SGHRS and CDR2 is YFSETQ. The CDR3 runs to 17 residues. CDR3 coding DNA: TGCGCCAGCAGCATACGACAGGGAGGTTTAGAAAACACTGAAGCTTTCTTT. This encodes CASSIRQGGLENTEAFF.

This clone occurred once. The rearrangement joins TRBV6-4 to TRBJ2-1; 10 positions match TRBD2. CDR1 MRHNA and CDR2 SNTAGT come from the germline V gene. With V trimmed by 0 bases and J by 8 bases, 7 bases remained unmatched. CDR3 length: 16 amino acids. CDR3 residues: CASSDSPGLAVDEQFF. In DNA form, the CDR3 reads TGTGCCAGCAGTGACTCCCCCGGACTAGCGGTAGATGAGCAGTTCTTC.

The rearrangement uses TRBV28 and TRBJ2-7; 10 bases are a match to TRBD2. Per the germline V gene, CDR1 is MDHEN and CDR2 is SYDVKM. CDR3 length: 14 amino acids. The J segment lost 2 bases and the V segment lost 7 bases, leaving 5 bases of the junction unmatched. The CDR3 coding sequence is TGTGCCAGCACCATAGCGGGGGGCACCTACGAGCAGTACTTC. It yields the protein CASTIAGGTYEQYF.

The chain carries TRBV30 and TRBJ1-2; D is undetermined. The CDR3 covers 15 residues. Trimming left V 4 bases short and J 4 bases short, with 19 bases between. The germline CDR1 and CDR2 sequences are GTSNPN and SVGIG (reference sequence). The DNA for the CDR3 is TGTGCCTGGAAAGGGCCCCAACATTCTTTCTATGGCTACACCTTC. As protein: CAWKGPQHSFYGYTF.

This clone showed up just once. This chain links TRBV9 with TRBJ1-3; D is uncertain. The CDR3 extends over 16 amino acids. Trimming removed 0 bases from V and 0 bases from J, with 10 bases in between. The germline CDR1 and CDR2 sequences are SGDLS and YYNGEE. DNA for the CDR3: TGTGCCAGCAGCGTAGGACGGGAGAGCTCTGGAAACACCATATATTTT. Translating it yields CASSVGRESSGNTIYF.

The chain uses TRBV7-3 and TRBJ2-3; TRBD2 matches at 14 bases. V was pared by 1 base and J by 3 bases, with 6 bases of the junction left unmatched. The CDR3 has 18 amino acids. The germline V gene encodes CDR1 SGHTA and CDR2 FQGTGA. Here the CDR3 DNA reads TGTGCCAGCAGCTTAATAGGGACTAGCGGGGGAAGTACAGATACGCAGTATTTT. Its protein is CASSLIGTSGGSTDTQYF.

This chain links TRBV28 with TRBJ1-2, with D tentatively TRBD1 (5 bases). The CDR3 has 13 residues. V was cut by 4 bases and J by 5 bases, with 11 bases left in between. Germline values: CDR1 MDHEN, CDR2 SYDVKM. The CDR3 region is CASSWGGRYGYTF. The CDR3 DNA sequence: TGTGCCAGCAGTTGGGGGGGAAGGTATGGCTACACCTTC.

The rearrangement links TRBV30 to TRBJ1-1, with D uncertain. Between the trimmed V and J ends, which lost 4 bases and 0 bases, there was a span of 9 bases. Germline assignment: CDR1 GTSNPN and CDR2 SVGIG (reference sequence). This CDR3 has 13 amino acids. As DNA, the CDR3 is TGTGCCTGGAAGGGCAAGATGAACACTGAAGCTTTCTTT. This codes for CAWKGKMNTEAFF.

The V call is TRBV2, the J call TRBJ2-3, with 13 nucleotides matching TRBD2. This CDR3 has 16 residues. V trimming: 5 bases; J trimming: 5 bases; junction bases outside the gene matches: 7. Looked up from germline, CDR1 is SNHLY and CDR2 is FYNNEI. CDR3 sequence: CASSQGLAGAGDTQYF. The CDR3 bases are TGTGCCAGCAGTCAAGGACTAGCGGGGGCCGGAGATACGCAGTATTTT.

V and J are TRBV30 and TRBJ2-3; no firm D call. This CDR3 contains 12 residues. V shed 7 bases and J shed 2 bases, with 10 bases lying between them. CDR1 is GTSNPN, CDR2 SVGIG, per germline (reference sequence). The CDR3 reads CASRKNTDTQYF. CDR3 sequence (DNA): TGTGCCTCCCGGAAAAACACAGATACGCAGTATTTT.

The V and J genes are TRBV6-4 and TRBJ2-3; D gene ambiguous. This CDR3 is 15 amino acids long. V was pared by 0 bases and J by 6 bases, with 13 bases between. Germline CDR1 MRHNA, CDR2 SNTAGT. The DNA for the CDR3 is TGTGCCAGCAGTGACTCGAACACCCCTACCGATACGCAGTATTTT. This sequence encodes CASSDSNTPTDTQYF.

The V gene is TRBV19, the J gene TRBJ2-2; D is perhaps TRBD2 (6 bases). Per the germline V gene, CDR1 is LNHDA and CDR2 is SQIVND (reference sequence). V lost 7 bases and J lost 7, with 13 bases in between. This CDR3 is built from 13 residues. In DNA form, the CDR3 reads TGTGCCAGTACCACTCTGGGGGGCGGGGAGCTGTTTTTT. It encodes CASTTLGGGELFF.

The rearrangement uses TRBV19 and TRBJ1-3, with D possibly TRBD1 on 5 matching bases. The V end lost 6 bases, the J end lost 2 bases, and 8 bases lay between the germline ends. CDR1 and CDR2 from the germline V gene are LNHDA and SQIVND (reference sequence). The CDR3 is 13 residues long. This CDR3 reads CASRAGPGNTIYF. Here the CDR3 DNA reads TGTGCCAGTAGAGCGGGGCCTGGAAACACCATATATTTT.